This entry concerns a single TCR beta chain. Sample-barcoded 5' priming and a J-beta primer mix drove a second PCR of about 6 to 12 cycles. TCRdb recomputed calls from the 5' RACE reads with MiXCR, one row per CDR3 protein. The data contain some 1.5 million distinct CDR3 sequences, over 25% of them singletons. These data belong to a study of blood T cells in healthy people across ages. Material for sequencing was blood. The TCR originated in a woman in her twenties or thirties in good health.

The CDR3 coding sequence is TGTGCCAGCAGTCGGCTAACCGGGACGGGGAATGAAAAACTGTTTTTT. Translation gives CASSRLTGTGNEKLFF. The chain recombines TRBV27 with TRBJ1-4, with D perhaps matching TRBD1 (5 bases). The V end lost 5 bases, the J end lost 5 bases, and 18 bases lay between the germline ends. From germline, CDR1 is MNHEY and CDR2 SMNVEV (reference sequence). This CDR3 is 16 amino acids long.